This T cell receptor beta chain is from a study of control samples from healthy donors and cancer patients. This CDR3 contains 20 residues. Germline V gene sequence: CDR1 MDHEN, CDR2 SYDVKM. Deletions cut 2 bases from V and 0 bases from J, with 23 bases between. Here immunoSEQ multiplex PCR was the method, and the copy in TCRdb shows in-frame clones only, minus some. This sample yields roughly 370,000 clones, of which approximately 90% are seen a single time; about 6.3% belongs to the top ten. The source material was PBMCs. The source is a middle-aged man with head and neck cancer. The gene calls are TRBV28 and TRBJ1-5; D not resolved. CDR3 bases: TGTGCCAGCAGTTTAGGTCTTACCGGGTACGGAAAGAATAGCAATCAGCCCCAGCATTTT. It is translated as CASSLGLTGYGKNSNQPQHF.